Listed below are T cell receptor beta chains from one sample, sequenced in a study of T-cell reconstitution after alpha-beta-depleted transplantation in children. TCRdb reprocessed the PCR reads with MiXCR, giving one entry per CDR3 protein. The sample consists of roughly 500,000 distinct CDR3 sequences, over 25% of them appearing once. This specimen was PBMCs from the stem cell graft donor, taken from the stem cell graft. The receptors here all came from a human donor who donated a stem cell graft to a child with aplastic anemia. The CDR3 runs from the conserved cysteine through the conserved F or W. The D gene is left open where the match is weak. Size is stated for part of the rows, as once, few or many counts, or as a class when the clone is expanded.

clone_size j_call v_call d_call cdr3_nt cdr3_aa
NA TRBJ2-1 TRBV6-4 TRBD1 TGTGCCAGCAGTCAACAGGGGGCCTCCAATGAGCAGTTCTTC CASSQQGASNEQFF
NA TRBJ2-3 TRBV20-1 TRBD1 TGCAGTGCTAGAGATCTGACCAAACAGGGGCCAGGGGATACGCAGTATTTT CSARDLTKQGPGDTQYF
NA TRBJ1-2 TRBV19 NA TGTGCCAGTGAACCTAACGACGGAAACTATGGCTACACCTTC CASEPNDGNYGYTF
few TRBJ2-1 TRBV9 NA TGTGCCAGCAGCCCTCCCCGATTACCCTACAATGAGCAGTTCTTC CASSPPRLPYNEQFF
few TRBJ2-1 TRBV9 NA TGTGCCAGCAGCGGGCATAGTCTCCCTGAGCAGTTCTTC CASSGHSLPEQFF
NA TRBJ2-7 TRBV20-1 TRBD1 TGCAGTGCTAGAGCAGGAGGACAGGGAGCTCCCTACGAGCAGTACTTC CSARAGGQGAPYEQYF
NA TRBJ1-5 TRBV28 NA TGTGCCAGCAGTTTAGCGGGGGTGGGAAACAATCAGCCCCAGCATTTT CASSLAGVGNNQPQHF
NA TRBJ1-5 TRBV6-2/TRBV6-3 TRBD1 TGTGCCAGCAACTCTGACAGGGACAGCGATAGCAATCAGCCCCAGCATTTT CASNSDRDSDSNQPQHF
NA TRBJ2-4 TRBV6-2/TRBV6-3 NA TGTGCCAGCAGTTACGCCAGCGGTTTAGCCAAAAACATTCAGTACTTC CASSYASGLAKNIQYF
few TRBJ2-7 TRBV18 NA TGTGCCAGCTCAAGACCGGACAGCTACGAGCAGTACTTC CASSRPDSYEQYF
NA TRBJ2-1 TRBV27 TRBD2 TGTGCCAGCCGCACTAGCGGGAGACACAATGAGCAGTTCTTC CASRTSGRHNEQFF
NA TRBJ2-1 TRBV24-1 NA TGTGCCACCAGTGATTTCGTTGGGGGCTCCTACAATGAGCAGTTCTTC CATSDFVGGSYNEQFF
NA TRBJ1-5 TRBV7-8 NA TGTGCCAGCAGCTTAGCGCAGGGCCCTAGCCATCAGCCCCAGCATTTT CASSLAQGPSHQPQHF
NA TRBJ1-2 TRBV4-3 NA TGCGCCAGCAGCCAAGAGGGGGACGGCTACACCTTC CASSQEGDGYTF
NA TRBJ2-7 TRBV5-6 NA TGTGCCAGCAGCTTGCTTGGAGGGAGACGTGGCTCCTACGAGCAGTACTTC CASSLLGGRRGSYEQYF
few TRBJ1-5 TRBV20-1 NA TGCAGTGCTAGGGCCGGGACCGGTAGTCAGCCCCAGCATTTT CSARAGTGSQPQHF
few TRBJ2-7 TRBV7-2 NA TGTGCCAGCAGCCGCCCGGGGCCCTCTGCCGAGCAGTACTTC CASSRPGPSAEQYF
NA TRBJ2-4 TRBV7-2 TRBD2 TGTGCCAGCAGCTTAGCCCCGCGTAGCGGGAGGGGAATCGTAGCCAAAAACATTCAGTACTTC CASSLAPRSGRGIVAKNIQYF
NA TRBJ2-7 TRBV14 TRBD2 TGTGCCAGCAGCCTATGGACTAGCGGGATATACGAGCAGTACTTC CASSLWTSGIYEQYF
NA TRBJ2-7 TRBV10-3 TRBD1 TGTGCCATCAGTACAGGGGGTCGCTACGAGCAGTACTTC CAISTGGRYEQYF
few TRBJ1-2 TRBV5-1 NA TGCGCCAGCAGCTTGGAGAGATCGGGTGCTGGCTACACCTTC CASSLERSGAGYTF
NA TRBJ1-4 TRBV20-1 NA TGCAGTGCTAGAGAATGGGGGAAAGGAGAGGAAAAACTGTTTTTT CSAREWGKGEEKLFF
few TRBJ1-2 TRBV5-1 TRBD1 TGCGCCAGCAGCAGACCGGGACAGGGGGTTGGTGGCTACACCTTC CASSRPGQGVGGYTF
NA TRBJ2-1 TRBV27 NA TGTGCCAGCAGTTTGTGGTTGGGTGAGCAGTTCTTC CASSLWLGEQFF
NA TRBJ2-4 TRBV11-3 TRBD1 TGTGCCAGCAGCCCTCGGACAGGGTGGAACATTCAGTACTTC CASSPRTGWNIQYF
few TRBJ1-4 TRBV29-1 NA TGCAGCGTTGAACCCTTGGCGGAACAGAATGAAAAACTGTTTTTT CSVEPLAEQNEKLFF
few TRBJ1-4 TRBV20-1 NA TGCAGTGCTAGGGGCAGGACGACAACTAATGAAAAACTGTTTTTT CSARGRTTTNEKLFF
few TRBJ2-5 TRBV5-8 NA TGTGCCAGCAGCTTGGATAGCGGAGCCTGGGAGACCCAGTACTTC CASSLDSGAWETQYF
few TRBJ2-7 TRBV6-1 TRBD2 TGTGCCAGCAGTGAATTAGGAGCGGGAAGCTCCTACGAGCAGTACTTC CASSELGAGSSYEQYF
few TRBJ2-1 TRBV5-1 NA TGCGCCAGCAGCTTGACGCGACAGGACAATGAGCAGTTCTTC CASSLTRQDNEQFF
few TRBJ2-3 TRBV20-1 NA TGCAGTGCTAGGACCAGGACTGATTACACAGATACGCAGTATTTT CSARTRTDYTDTQYF
few TRBJ1-1 TRBV29-1 NA TGCAGCGTTGTTAGGGTCGGTTTGACTGAAGCTTTCTTT CSVVRVGLTEAFF
NA TRBJ2-2 TRBV5-1 NA TGCGCCAGCAGCTGGGGAGCGGATGGAAACACCGGGGAGCTGTTTTTT CASSWGADGNTGELFF
NA TRBJ2-5 TRBV27 NA TGTGCCAGCAGGCCTCGGGGCAGCCAAGAGACCCAGTACTTC CASRPRGSQETQYF
NA TRBJ1-1 TRBV7-2 NA TGTGCCAGCAGCCTACCTGGCCTTTTCTTAGGGGACACTGAAGCTTTCTTT CASSLPGLFLGDTEAFF
NA TRBJ1-2 TRBV24-1 TRBD1 TGTGCCACCAGTCCCGGGACAGTGATCTATGGCTACACCTTC CATSPGTVIYGYTF
NA TRBJ1-4 TRBV5-1 NA TGCGCCAGCAGCTTTGGGGAGGTATATGAAAAACTGTTTTTT CASSFGEVYEKLFF
NA TRBJ1-2 TRBV12-3/TRBV12-4 TRBD1 TGTGCCAGCAGTTATTTCGGTTCGGGACAGGCCTTTTTGGGAGGCTACACCTTC CASSYFGSGQAFLGGYTF
few TRBJ2-5 TRBV12-3/TRBV12-4 NA TGTGCCAGCAGTTTAAGGCGGACCCAGTACTTC CASSLRRTQYF
few TRBJ2-3 TRBV30 TRBD2 TGTGCCTGGAGGGGACTAGCTCACACAGATACGCAGTATTTT CAWRGLAHTDTQYF
NA TRBJ1-4 TRBV27 TRBD1 TGTGCCAGCAGTCCCTACAGGGGGTTTGAGGAAAAACTGTTTTTT CASSPYRGFEEKLFF
NA TRBJ2-7 TRBV2 NA TGTGCCAGCAGGGCATGGGGGCACGAGCAGTACTTC CASRAWGHEQYF
once TRBJ2-1 TRBV3-1 TRBD2 TGTGCCAGCAGCCCGAGTAGCGGGAAAAGCTCCTACAATGAGCAGTTCTTC CASSPSSGKSSYNEQFF
few TRBJ1-5 TRBV6-1 NA TGTGCCAGCAGAACAGGGAACAGGGTAGGGCAGCCCCAGCATTTT CASRTGNRVGQPQHF
few TRBJ2-6 TRBV11-2 TRBD1 TGTGCCAGCACCGAGACAGGGGGCCCCACTGTCTCTGGGGCCAACGTCCTGACTTTC CASTETGGPTVSGANVLTF
NA TRBJ1-5 TRBV24-1 NA TGTGCCACCAGTGAAGGTTCACCCAATCAGCCCCAGCATTTT CATSEGSPNQPQHF